The present T cell receptor beta chain was sequenced within a study of breast tumors, draining lymph nodes, adjacent tissues. The ends were cut back, 1 base at V and 4 bases at J, with 16 bases in the middle. The CDR3 is 15 residues long. Germline V gene sequence: CDR1 DFQATT, CDR2 SNEGSKA (reference sequence). Axillary draining lymph nodes of breast cancer patients supplied the node samples. Study-wide results and caveats: Tumor repertoires ranked between lymph nodes and nontumor tissue in diversity, with V and J gene preferences.

This clonotype was picked up many times. The antigen is unknown. A much larger clonotype is one base distant, so this may be a read error. MiXCR was run by TCRdb on the multiplex PCR reads, yielding one entry per CDR3 protein. The sample contains 85,000 to 130,000 distinct CDR3 sequences, roughly 33% of which appear only once. The clonotype originates from a female donor with breast cancer. Some clones in this sample may be carry-over from other donors' samples. The J gene is TRBJ2-5, the V gene TRBV20-1; either TRBD1 or TRBD2 may fit D (5 bases each). The sample taken for sequencing was axillary lymph node tissue. CDR3 amino acids: CSARARDRGPETQYF. CDR3 sequence (DNA): TGCAGTGCTAGAGCCCGGGACCGGGGCCCAGAGACCCAGTACTTC.